Below, 18 T cell receptor beta chains from the same sample are listed, as sequenced in a study of blood T cell repertoires in COVID-19. Data came from immunoSEQ multiplex PCR; TCRdb stores just in-frame clones and leaves some out. This sample has tens of thousands of clones, with roughly 85% found just once. Sequencing was done on a sample of peripheral blood. These receptors were obtained from a man in his sixties with active or convalescent COVID-19.

V gene TRBV5-1 combines with J gene TRBJ1-5, with D tentatively TRBD1 (5 bases). The CDR3 has 14 amino acids. Trimming pared 0 bases from V and 1 base from J, leaving 5 bases between. Germline CDR1 and CDR2: SGHRS and YFSETQ. The CDR3 here is CASSLGQSNQPQHF. The CDR3 region has the DNA TGCGCCAGCAGCTTGGGACAGAGCAATCAGCCCCAGCATTTT.

This clone has only one observation. This chain uses TRBV3-1 (or the pseudogene TRBV3-2) with TRBJ2-7, with TRBD1 as a possible D gene (6 bases). The germline V gene has CDR1 LGHDT and CDR2 YNNKEL (reference sequence). Trimming stripped 1 base from V and 2 bases from J, with 12 bases between. This CDR3 contains 15 residues. The CDR3 region is CASSQGPQGAYEQYF. In DNA form, the CDR3 reads TGTGCCAGCAGCCAAGGGCCACAGGGAGCCTACGAGCAGTACTTC.

The chain combines TRBV7-9 with TRBJ2-1; 12 bases agree with TRBD2. Trimming cost V 3 bases and J 10 bases; bases outside gene matches: 4. Germline V gene sequence: CDR1 SEHNR, CDR2 FQNEAQ (reference sequence). The CDR3 spans 14 residues. The CDR3 region is CASSFELAGGEQFF. CDR3 coding DNA: TGTGCCAGCAGCTTTGAACTAGCGGGGGGAGAGCAGTTCTTC.

The rearrangement uses TRBV2 and TRBJ2-7; TRBD2 is a possible D gene (5 bases). CDR3 size: 16 residues. Germline V lookup: CDR1 SNHLY, CDR2 FYNNEI. Trimming took off 0 bases at V and 6 bases at J, with 18 bases between the two ends. In DNA, the CDR3 is TGTGCCAGCAGTGAAGCTTCCACCGGGGTGGCGGCCGAGCAGTACTTC. Translation: CASSEASTGVAAEQYF.

The chain is built from TRBV30 and TRBJ2-3; unclear D gene. Germline CDR1 reads GTSNPN; CDR2 reads SVGIG (reference sequence). V lost 4 bases, J lost 3 bases, and 8 bases lay in between. CDR3 length equals 12 residues. CDR3 in amino acids: CAWNLLTDTQYF. CDR3 nucleotide sequence: TGTGCCTGGAACTTGTTGACAGATACGCAGTATTTT.

This clone appeared a few times. The V and J genes are TRBV6-4 and TRBJ2-1; 9 bases are a match to TRBD1. The V gene's germline CDR1 is MRHNA and CDR2 SNTAGT. Unmatched junction bases numbered 8, after V lost 4 bases and J lost 4 bases. CDR3 length: 16 residues. CDR3 sequence: CASSAFMTGGYNEQFF. Here the CDR3 DNA reads TGTGCCAGCAGTGCCTTTATGACAGGGGGATACAATGAGCAGTTCTTC.

This rearrangement joins TRBV5-8 to TRBJ1-1, with D tentatively TRBD1 (6 bases). The length of the CDR3 is 14 residues. From germline, CDR1 is SGHTS and CDR2 YDEGEE. The V gene lost 4 bases and the J gene lost 4 bases, with 14 bases spanning the gap. The CDR3 nucleotides read TGTGCCAGCAGCACAGGGCTGGTTGGCACTGAAGCTTTCTTT. Translating it yields CASSTGLVGTEAFF.

The chain uses TRBV11-2 and TRBJ1-2, with a tentative D call TRBD1 (6 bases). This CDR3 has 14 residues. Germline CDR1 is SGHAT and CDR2 is FQNNGV. V was trimmed by 1 base and J by 2 bases, leaving 8 bases between them. CDR3 nucleotide sequence: TGTGCCAGCAGCTTAGGGACAGAGAACTATGGCTACACCTTC. Translation gives CASSLGTENYGYTF.

The chain joins TRBV19 to TRBJ1-1; a possible D gene is TRBD1 (5 bases). Trimming removed 6 bases from V and 1 base from J, with 9 bases in between. The germline gives CDR1 LNHDA, CDR2 SQIVND (reference sequence). This CDR3 comprises 13 residues. The DNA of the CDR3 is TGTGCCAGTAGCGGGGGAGGGAACACTGAAGCTTTCTTT. Protein: CASSGGGNTEAFF. The full variable domain, completed using reference TRBV19 and TRBJ1-1, is DGGITQSPKYLFRKEGQNVTLSCEQNLNHDAMYWYRQDPGQGLRLIYYSQIVNDFQKGDIAEGYSVSREKKESFPLTVTSAQKNPTAFYLCASSGGGNTEAFFGQGTRLTVV.

The J gene is TRBJ2-1, the V gene TRBV24-1; the match to TRBD2 covers 8 bases. There are 16 residues in the CDR3. With V trimmed by 2 bases and J by 0 bases, 2 bases remained unmatched. CDR1 and CDR2 from the germline V gene are KGHDR and SFDVKD. The CDR3 spells CATSDSRGGSYNEQFF. CDR3 sequence (DNA): TGTGCCACCAGTGATTCCCGGGGGGGCTCCTACAATGAGCAGTTCTTC.

Here the CDR3 DNA reads TGTGCCAGCAGCATACCGACAGGGGGCGGCATCTATGGCTACACCTTC. Amino acids: CASSIPTGGGIYGYTF. The V call is TRBV5-4, the J call TRBJ1-2; 10 nucleotides align to TRBD1. Germline V gene sequence: CDR1 SGHNT, CDR2 YYREEE (reference sequence). There are 16 residues in the CDR3. Losses at the gene ends were 4 bases for V and 4 bases for J; bases not matched to a gene: 10. Full variable domain (remainder filled in from reference TRBV5-4 and TRBJ1-2): ETGVTQSPTHLIKTRGQQVTLRCSSQSGHNTVSWYQQALGQGPQFIFQYYREEENGRGNFPPRFSGLQFPNYSSELNVNALELDDSALYLCASSIPTGGGIYGYTFGSGTRLTVV.

This clone was counted a single time. This sequence joins TRBV3-1 (or the pseudogene TRBV3-2) and TRBJ1-5, with 8 bases matching TRBD1. Germline V gene sequence: CDR1 LGHDT, CDR2 YNNKEL (reference sequence). V was clipped by 4 bases and J by 6 bases; unmatched bases: 5. The CDR3 sequence is 14 residues long. In DNA form, the CDR3 reads TGTGCCAGCAGCCGCAGGGGGCTCCTTCAGCCCCAGCATTTT. Translating it yields CASSRRGLLQPQHF.

This chain connects TRBV3-1 (or the pseudogene TRBV3-2) to TRBJ1-2; no clear D gene. There are 13 residues in the CDR3. The V end lost 1 base, the J end lost 8 bases, and 11 bases lay between the germline ends. Looked up from germline, CDR1 is LGHDT and CDR2 is YNNKEL (reference sequence). CDR3 coding DNA: TGTGCCAGCAGCCAAGTAAGCGCTGAAGGCTACACCTTC. As protein: CASSQVSAEGYTF.

The chain uses TRBV3-1 (or the pseudogene TRBV3-2) and TRBJ1-5; D gene uncertain. V gave up 0 bases and J gave up 3 bases, with 9 bases separating them. The CDR3 runs to 15 residues. CDR1 and CDR2 (germline): LGHDT, YNNKEL (reference sequence). The CDR3 DNA is TGTGCCAGCAGCCAAGACTTCAGGAACAATCAGCCCCAGCATTTT. As protein: CASSQDFRNNQPQHF.

This clone has more than one count but fewer than ten. The CDR3 reads CASSSAADSSYEQYF. In DNA form, the CDR3 reads TGTGCCAGCAGTTCGGCGGCAGACTCCAGTTACGAGCAGTACTTC. V is TRBV6-5 and J is TRBJ2-7; no clear D. Looked up from germline, CDR1 is MNHEY and CDR2 is SVGAGI. V lost 4 bases to trimming and J lost 4 bases, with 17 bases between them. There are 15 residues in the CDR3.

The rearrangement joins TRBV10-3 to TRBJ2-3, with 10 bases aligning to TRBD2. The CDR3 covers 16 residues. V shed 10 bases and J 4 bases; nucleotides not matched to a gene: 14. Germline V gene lookup returns CDR1 ENHRY and CDR2 SYGVKD. The DNA for the CDR3 is TGTGCCACCTCCTCGGTAGCGGGGGGCATGGCAGATACGCAGTATTTT. Protein product: CATSSVAGGMADTQYF.

This clone was detected many times. The chain carries TRBV3-1 (or the pseudogene TRBV3-2) and TRBJ1-2; TRBD1 matches 7 bases. The V gene end was trimmed by 4 bases and the J gene end by 4 bases; junction bases not matched to a gene: 6. There are 14 residues in the CDR3. CDR1 and CDR2 (germline): LGHDT, YNNKEL (reference sequence). The DNA for the CDR3 is TGTGCCAGCAGCCCGCGACAGGGTAGCTATGGCTACACCTTC. Residues: CASSPRQGSYGYTF.

The J gene is TRBJ1-6, the V gene TRBV21-1; the table calls TRBD1, which could not be checked here. TRBV21-1 is termed a pseudogene. The CDR3 contains 16 residues. Here the CDR3 reads CASSKREQGRRSPLHF. DNA of the CDR3: TGTGCCAGCAGCAAAAGAGAACAGGGTAGACGTTCACCCCTCCACTTT.